The text below deals with one T cell receptor (beta chain). The sample is drawn from a study of PD-L1 blockade in urothelial cancer. This CDR3 contains 15 residues. Germline-derived CDR1 and CDR2 are WNHNN and SYGVQD (reference sequence). After removal of 3 bases from V and 8 bases from J, the junction contained 9 bases not matched to a gene. Profiled with immunoSEQ multiplex PCR; TCRdb holds only in-frame clones, not every one. The data contain around 100,000 clones, around 90% of them singletons. The TCR comes from an elderly woman with urothelial cancer. The source material was PBMCs, sampled around atezolizumab (anti-PD-L1) treatment. The rearrangement joins TRBV10-1 to TRBJ1-2; 10 bases agree with TRBD1. The CDR3 region is CASSERTGGAGGYTF. The CDR3 DNA reads TGCGCCAGCAGTGAACGGACAGGGGGAGCGGGGGGCTACACCTTC.